The T cell receptor (beta chain) under discussion was sequenced for a study of CD8 T cells in ankylosing spondylitis. The study, taken as a whole, reports: Clones tied to disease were said to be significantly enriched in matched ankylosing spondylitis synovial fluid. A TCR beta motif of several highly homologous variants seemed to mark ankylosing spondylitis blood.

Germline V lookup: CDR1 SGHRS, CDR2 YFSETQ. The CDR3 spans 15 residues. The ends lost 2 bases at V and 3 bases at J; junction bases unmatched: 3. TCRdb passed the 5' RACE reads through MiXCR, listing each CDR3 protein once. The sample includes 37,000 or so distinct CDR3 sequences, about 15% of them seen just once. This clonotype has just a few counts. The antigen remains unidentified. The rearrangement links TRBV5-1 to TRBJ1-4, with 8 bases fitting TRBD1. Material: blood. The TCR originated in a male donor with ankylosing spondylitis or in good health (not recorded which). The CDR3 loop reads CASSLLQGANEKLFF. The CDR3 region has the DNA TGCGCCAGCAGCTTACTACAGGGGGCTAATGAAAAACTGTTTTTT.